The present TCR beta chain was sequenced within a study of cytomegalovirus exposure and HLA in healthy donors. Study-wide results and limits: Earlier results showed most TCR beta V segments being productive about 87% or about 30% of the time. Some highly shared sequence variants likely arose as a pipeline artifact.

This clone showed up just a few times. Its antigen is not known. Trimming shortened V by 0 bases and J by 4 bases, and 7 bases separated the two germline ends. The CDR3 loop spans 13 amino acids. The germline V gene encodes CDR1 SGHDT and CDR2 YYEEEE. PCR amplification relied on 60 Vbeta primers (plus 13 Jbeta primers). Sequencing used immunoSEQ multiplex PCR; TCRdb keeps in-frame clones, though not all of them. There are about 130,000 clones in the sample; roughly 77% occur only once, and less than 6.5% lies in the top ten. Specimen: PBMCs. The genes are TRBV5-6 and TRBJ1-1, with D unresolved. The sequence was collected from a woman aged 40 to 50 in good health and CMV-seropositive. The CDR3 region has the DNA TGTGCCAGCAGCTTGGCTGTTCCCACTGAAGCTTTCTTT. Amino acids: CASSLAVPTEAFF.